Listed below are T cell receptor beta chains from one sample, sequenced in a study of identical twins. TCRdb independently ran MiXCR on the 5' RACE reads; one entry per CDR3 protein. The table records roughly 1.6 million distinct CDR3 sequences, 32% of them present only once. Sequenced sample: cord blood. Receptor source: a newborn girl in good health. CDR3s include the opening cysteine and the closing phenylalanine or tryptophan. Fields, in order: clone size, D gene, V gene, J gene, CDR3 protein, CDR3 DNA. The D gene is left open where the match is weak. Clone sizes are given selectively: once, few, many, or a class where the clone is expanded.

abundance: few; d_gene: -; v_gene: TRBV24-1; j_gene: TRBJ2-3; CDR3aa: CATSEPFRGSTDTQYF; CDR3nt: TGTGCCACCAGTGAGCCCTTCAGGGGAAGCACAGATACGCAGTATTTT
abundance: -; d_gene: TRBD1; v_gene: TRBV6-2/TRBV6-3; j_gene: TRBJ2-1; CDR3aa: CASSPDRASKFF; CDR3nt: TGTGCCAGCAGCCCCGACAGGGCCTCTAAGTTCTTC
abundance: few; d_gene: -; v_gene: TRBV7-2; j_gene: TRBJ2-3; CDR3aa: CASSLRFVGPDTQYF; CDR3nt: TGTGCCAGCAGCTTACGTTTTGTGGGTCCAGATACGCAGTATTTT
abundance: few; d_gene: TRBD2; v_gene: TRBV5-1; j_gene: TRBJ2-7; CDR3aa: CASSTRRGGRGDEQYF; CDR3nt: TGCGCCAGCAGCACCCGAAGGGGCGGGAGGGGCGACGAGCAGTACTTC
abundance: -; d_gene: TRBD2; v_gene: TRBV5-1; j_gene: TRBJ2-3; CDR3aa: CASSLGGTSGITDTQYF; CDR3nt: TGCGCCAGCAGCCTTGGAGGGACTAGCGGGATTACAGATACGCAGTATTTT
abundance: -; d_gene: -; v_gene: TRBV10-2; j_gene: TRBJ1-5; CDR3aa: CASRAGTGTNQPQHF; CDR3nt: TGCGCCAGCAGAGCTGGGACCGGGACGAATCAGCCCCAGCATTTT
abundance: -; d_gene: -; v_gene: TRBV7-8; j_gene: TRBJ1-1; CDR3aa: CASNPHKGDTEAFF; CDR3nt: TGTGCCAGCAACCCCCATAAAGGGGACACTGAAGCTTTCTTT
abundance: few; d_gene: -; v_gene: TRBV10-3; j_gene: TRBJ2-6; CDR3aa: CAISTTSSGANVLTF; CDR3nt: TGTGCCATCAGTACGACGAGCTCTGGGGCCAACGTCCTGACTTTC
abundance: -; d_gene: -; v_gene: TRBV28; j_gene: TRBJ2-2; CDR3aa: CASSLFPTRNTGELFF; CDR3nt: TGTGCCAGCAGTTTATTCCCGACTAGGAACACCGGGGAGCTGTTTTTT
abundance: -; d_gene: -; v_gene: TRBV25-1; j_gene: TRBJ2-3; CDR3aa: CASSEWSSDPDTQYF; CDR3nt: TGTGCCAGCAGTGAATGGTCTAGCGACCCAGATACGCAGTATTTT
abundance: -; d_gene: TRBD1; v_gene: TRBV20-1; j_gene: TRBJ1-2; CDR3aa: CRADIRDSSYGYTF; CDR3nt: TGCCGTGCCGATATCCGGGACAGCTCCTATGGCTACACCTTC
abundance: -; d_gene: -; v_gene: TRBV29-1; j_gene: TRBJ2-7; CDR3aa: CSAQGEGRAYEQYF; CDR3nt: TGCAGCGCTCAGGGGGAGGGGAGGGCCTACGAGCAGTACTTC
abundance: -; d_gene: TRBD1; v_gene: TRBV12-5; j_gene: TRBJ2-7; CDR3aa: CASALTGGHEQYF; CDR3nt: TGTGCTAGTGCCTTGACAGGGGGCCACGAGCAGTACTTC
abundance: many; d_gene: -; v_gene: TRBV6-5; j_gene: TRBJ1-2; CDR3aa: CASSPALNYGYTF; CDR3nt: TGTGCCAGCAGTCCGGCCCTTAACTATGGCTACACCTTC
abundance: -; d_gene: -; v_gene: TRBV20-1; j_gene: TRBJ2-7; CDR3aa: CSARLLPSYNEQYF; CDR3nt: TGCAGTGCTAGACTGCTACCCTCCTACAATGAGCAGTACTTC
abundance: -; d_gene: -; v_gene: TRBV15; j_gene: TRBJ1-6; CDR3aa: CATSRKGSNSPLHF; CDR3nt: TGTGCCACCAGCAGAAAAGGGTCGAATTCACCCCTCCACTTT
abundance: -; d_gene: TRBD2; v_gene: TRBV12-5; j_gene: TRBJ2-1; CDR3aa: CASGLSLAGARGEQFF; CDR3nt: TGTGCTAGTGGTTTGTCGCTAGCGGGAGCCCGTGGTGAGCAGTTCTTC
abundance: few; d_gene: TRBD2; v_gene: TRBV5-1; j_gene: TRBJ2-1; CDR3aa: CASSLVGAGGSLGYNEQFF; CDR3nt: TGCGCCAGCAGCTTGGTAGGAGCGGGGGGGTCCTTGGGCTACAATGAGCAGTTCTTC
abundance: few; d_gene: -; v_gene: TRBV11-1; j_gene: TRBJ1-1; CDR3aa: CASSSGTRNTEAFF; CDR3nt: TGTGCCAGCAGCTCCGGGACCCGCAACACTGAAGCTTTCTTT
abundance: -; d_gene: TRBD1; v_gene: TRBV6-2/TRBV6-3; j_gene: TRBJ2-1; CDR3aa: CASSGTGPLLFTSSHNEQFF; CDR3nt: TGTGCCAGCAGTGGGACAGGGCCTTTACTCTTTACGAGCTCCCACAATGAGCAGTTCTTC
abundance: once; d_gene: -; v_gene: TRBV28; j_gene: TRBJ1-5; CDR3aa: CASSLWQVSNQPQHF; CDR3nt: TGTGCCAGCAGTTTATGGCAGGTTAGCAATCAGCCCCAGCATTTT
abundance: few; d_gene: TRBD1; v_gene: TRBV7-8; j_gene: TRBJ1-4; CDR3aa: CASSLAPGQAGVWEKLFF; CDR3nt: TGTGCCAGCAGCTTAGCGCCGGGACAGGCCGGTGTTTGGGAAAAACTGTTTTTT
abundance: -; d_gene: TRBD2; v_gene: TRBV20-1; j_gene: TRBJ2-2; CDR3aa: CSAALAGGSTGELFF; CDR3nt: TGCAGTGCAGCCCTAGCGGGGGGCAGTACCGGGGAGCTGTTTTTT
abundance: few; d_gene: TRBD1; v_gene: TRBV4-2; j_gene: TRBJ2-7; CDR3aa: CASSQVRDRSYEQYF; CDR3nt: TGTGCCAGCAGCCAGGTCCGGGACAGGTCCTACGAGCAGTACTTC